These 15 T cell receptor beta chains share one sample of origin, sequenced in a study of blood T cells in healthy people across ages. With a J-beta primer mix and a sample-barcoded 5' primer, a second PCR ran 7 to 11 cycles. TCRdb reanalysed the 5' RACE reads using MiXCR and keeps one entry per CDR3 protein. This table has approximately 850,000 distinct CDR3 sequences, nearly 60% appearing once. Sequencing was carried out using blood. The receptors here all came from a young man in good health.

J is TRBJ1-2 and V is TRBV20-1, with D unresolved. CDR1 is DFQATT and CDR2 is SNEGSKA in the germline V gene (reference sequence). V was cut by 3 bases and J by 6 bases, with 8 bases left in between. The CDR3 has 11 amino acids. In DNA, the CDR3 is TGCAGTGCTAGTGTCGATGATGGCTACACCTTC. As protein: CSASVDDGYTF.

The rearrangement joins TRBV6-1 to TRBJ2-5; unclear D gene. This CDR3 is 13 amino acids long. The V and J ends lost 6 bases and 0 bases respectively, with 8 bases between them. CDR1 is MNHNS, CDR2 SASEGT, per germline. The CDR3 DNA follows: TGTGCCAGCAGGTTAGATTACCAAGAGACCCAGTACTTC. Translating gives CASRLDYQETQYF.

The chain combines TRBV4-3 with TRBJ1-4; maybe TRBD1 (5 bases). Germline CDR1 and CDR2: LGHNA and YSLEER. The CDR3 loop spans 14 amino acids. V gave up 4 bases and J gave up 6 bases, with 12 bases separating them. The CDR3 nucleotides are TGCGCCAGCAGCCCGGGACCTCGGGATGAAAAACTGTTTTTT. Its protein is CASSPGPRDEKLFF.

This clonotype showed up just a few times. The CDR3 coding sequence is TGCAGTGCTAGTCCGGGACTGGGGAACACTGAAGCTTTCTTT. Protein sequence: CSASPGLGNTEAFF. The rearrangement uses TRBV20-1 and TRBJ1-1, with D perhaps matching TRBD1 (5 bases). The CDR3 length is 14 residues. The germline V gene has CDR1 DFQATT and CDR2 SNEGSKA (reference sequence). Trimming pared 3 bases from V and 1 base from J, leaving 12 bases between.

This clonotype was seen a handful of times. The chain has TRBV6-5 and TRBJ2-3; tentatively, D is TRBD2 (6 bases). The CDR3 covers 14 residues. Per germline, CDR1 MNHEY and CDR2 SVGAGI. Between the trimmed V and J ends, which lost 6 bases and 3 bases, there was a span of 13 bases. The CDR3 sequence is CASRPEGLTDTQYF. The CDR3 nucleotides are TGTGCCAGCAGGCCGGAGGGCCTAACAGATACGCAGTATTTT.

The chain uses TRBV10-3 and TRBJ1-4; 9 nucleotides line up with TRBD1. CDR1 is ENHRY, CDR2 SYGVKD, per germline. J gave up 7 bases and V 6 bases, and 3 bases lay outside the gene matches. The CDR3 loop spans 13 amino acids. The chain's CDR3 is CAIRGQGSEKLFF. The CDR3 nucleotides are TGTGCCATCAGGGGACAGGGTAGTGAAAAACTGTTTTTT.

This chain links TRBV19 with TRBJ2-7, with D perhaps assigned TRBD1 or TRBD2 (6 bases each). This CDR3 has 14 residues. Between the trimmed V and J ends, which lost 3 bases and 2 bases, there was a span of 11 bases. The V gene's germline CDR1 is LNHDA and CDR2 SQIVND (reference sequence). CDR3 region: CASSMEGGPYEQYF. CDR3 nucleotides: TGTGCCAGTAGTATGGAGGGGGGCCCCTACGAGCAGTACTTC.

The CDR3 nucleotides read TGCGCCAGCTCGGCTAATCTAAGAGGAGATACGCAGTATTTT. Amino acids: CASSANLRGDTQYF. V and J are TRBV5-1 and TRBJ2-3, with D uncertain. CDR1 is SGHRS and CDR2 is YFSETQ in the germline V gene. This CDR3 has 14 residues. V was cut by 7 bases and J by 5 bases, with 17 bases left in between. Using reference TRBV5-1 and TRBJ2-3 for the parts outside the CDR3, the full variable domain is KAGVTQTPRYLIKTRGQQVTLSCSPISGHRSVSWYQQTPGQGLQFLFEYFSETQRNKGNFPGRFSGRQFSNSRSEMNVSTLELGDSALYLCASSANLRGDTQYFGPGTRLTVL.

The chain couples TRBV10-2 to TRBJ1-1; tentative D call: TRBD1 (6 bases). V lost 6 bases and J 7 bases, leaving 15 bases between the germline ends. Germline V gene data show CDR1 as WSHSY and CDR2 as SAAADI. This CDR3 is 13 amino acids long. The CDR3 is CASRLQGSGEAFF. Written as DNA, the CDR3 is TGCGCCAGCAGACTACAGGGATCGGGTGAAGCTTTCTTT.

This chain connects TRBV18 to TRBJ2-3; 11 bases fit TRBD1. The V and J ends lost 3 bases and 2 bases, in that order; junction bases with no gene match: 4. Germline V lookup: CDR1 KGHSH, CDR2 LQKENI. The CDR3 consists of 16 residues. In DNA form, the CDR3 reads TGTGCCAGCTCACCCCGGACAGGGGGCTACACAGATACGCAGTATTTT. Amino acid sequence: CASSPRTGGYTDTQYF.

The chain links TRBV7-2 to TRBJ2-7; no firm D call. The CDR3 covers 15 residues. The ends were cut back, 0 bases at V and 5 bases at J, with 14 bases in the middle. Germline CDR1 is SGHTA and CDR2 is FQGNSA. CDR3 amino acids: CASSLAPGPKNEQYF. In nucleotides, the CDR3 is TGTGCCAGCAGCTTAGCCCCGGGCCCTAAGAACGAGCAGTACTTC.

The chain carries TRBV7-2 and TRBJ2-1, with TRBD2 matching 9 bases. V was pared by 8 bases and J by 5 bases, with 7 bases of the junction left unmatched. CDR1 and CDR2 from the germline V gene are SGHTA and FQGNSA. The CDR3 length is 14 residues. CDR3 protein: CASRTASGDNEQFF. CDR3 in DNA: TGTGCCAGCCGTACGGCTAGCGGGGACAATGAGCAGTTCTTC.

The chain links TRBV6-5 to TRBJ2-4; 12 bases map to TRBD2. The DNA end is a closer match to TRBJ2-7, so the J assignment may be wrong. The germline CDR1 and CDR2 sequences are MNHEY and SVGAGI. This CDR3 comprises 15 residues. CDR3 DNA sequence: TGTGCCAGCAGTTCTAGCGGGAGGGCCACCTACGAGCAGTACTTC. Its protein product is CASSSSGRATYEQYF.

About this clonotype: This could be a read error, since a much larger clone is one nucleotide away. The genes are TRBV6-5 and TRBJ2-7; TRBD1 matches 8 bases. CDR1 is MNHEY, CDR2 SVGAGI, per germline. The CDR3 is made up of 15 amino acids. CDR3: CAGSYSNRGSYEQYF. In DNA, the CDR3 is TGTGCCGGCAGTTACTCGAACAGGGGGTCCTACGAGCAGTACTTC.

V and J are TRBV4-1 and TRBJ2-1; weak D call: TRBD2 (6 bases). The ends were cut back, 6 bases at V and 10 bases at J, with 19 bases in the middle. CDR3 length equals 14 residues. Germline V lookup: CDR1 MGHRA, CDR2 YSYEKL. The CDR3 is CASRGTGRESEQFF. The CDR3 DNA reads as TGCGCCAGCAGGGGGACTGGACGAGAGTCGGAGCAGTTCTTC.